This TCR beta chain was recovered during a study of response to subunit inactivated influenza vaccine. The study's findings and limits: Each seasonal influenza vaccination, the authors suggested, recruits few new T cells.

CDR1 and CDR2 from the germline V gene are SGHKS and YYEKEE (reference sequence). The CDR3 sequence is 14 residues long. J lost 3 bases, V lost 4 bases, and 4 bases had no gene match. Note on this clonotype: What it binds is unknown.

TCRdb independently ran MiXCR on the RT-PCR reads; one entry per CDR3 protein. This table holds about 780,000 distinct CDR3 sequences, around 20% found once. This clonotype originated in a man between 50 and 59 years old who received an inactivated influenza vaccine. The chain has TRBV5-5 and TRBJ2-5; 9 bases fit TRBD1. Sequencing used PBMCs from blood, obtained roughly 5 days after vaccination. CDR3 nucleotides: TGTGCCAGCAGCGGCACAGGGGGCAAAGAGACCCAGTACTTC. It encodes CASSGTGGKETQYF. Drawing the rest from reference TRBV5-5 and TRBJ2-5, the complete variable domain is DAGVTQSPTHLIKTRGQQVTLRCSPISGHKSVSWYQQVLGQGPQFIFQYYEKEERGRGNFPDRFSARQFPNYSSELNVNALLLGDSALYLCASSGTGGKETQYFGPGTRLLVL.